The clone carrying this T cell receptor (beta chain) was recorded at least ten times. Its specificity is unknown. These data originate in a study of T cells after yellow fever vaccination. Findings and limits, study-wide: Overlap between CD4 and CD8 compartments was detected for a small share of clonotypes. Weaker, the secondary response had a peak occurring faster, on day 5 versus 15. Reappearance after the booster was observed for most primary-vaccination clones (about 95% CD4, about 91% CD8).

V lost 6 bases and J lost 4; bases outside the gene matches: 11. This CDR3 has 16 amino acids. The germline CDR1 and CDR2 sequences are MNHEY and SVGAGI. 5'RACE template switching produced TCR cDNA carrying a universal primer site and UMIs. TCRdb used MiXCR to reprocess the 5' RACE reads, holding one entry per CDR3 protein. The sample lists about 250,000 distinct CDR3 sequences; roughly 4% were seen once. This TCR was recovered from a young man who received the YFV17D yellow fever vaccine. The chain combines TRBV6-5 with TRBJ2-2, with TRBD2 identical over 7 bases. The starting material was PBMCs, obtained 15 days after the yellow fever booster vaccination. CDR3 bases: TGTGCCAGCAGGGGTGTTCTAGCGGTGCCCACCGGGGAGCTGTTTTTT. Its translation: CASRGVLAVPTGELFF.